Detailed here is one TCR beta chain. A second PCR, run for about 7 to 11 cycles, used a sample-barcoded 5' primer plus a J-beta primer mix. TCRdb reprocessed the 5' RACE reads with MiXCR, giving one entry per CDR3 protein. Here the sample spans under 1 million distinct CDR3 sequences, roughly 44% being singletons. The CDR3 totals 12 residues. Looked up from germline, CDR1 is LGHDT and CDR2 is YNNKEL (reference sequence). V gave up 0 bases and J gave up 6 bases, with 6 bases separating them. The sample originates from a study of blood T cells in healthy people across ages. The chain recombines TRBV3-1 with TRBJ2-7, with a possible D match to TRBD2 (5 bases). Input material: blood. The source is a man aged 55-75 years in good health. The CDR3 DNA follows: TGTGCCAGCAGCCAAGAGGACTCCGAGCAGTACTTC. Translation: CASSQEDSEQYF.